This is a list of T cell receptor beta chains from one sample in a study of PD-1 blockade in classical Hodgkin lymphoma. Method: immunoSEQ multiplex PCR; TCRdb's copy keeps in-frame clones and lacks some. Among about 94,000 clones listed, 80% to 90% were seen once. This specimen was peripheral blood mononuclear cells (PBMCs), taken before the second cycle of nivolumab. The receptor source for this set is a human donor with classical Hodgkin lymphoma. Each CDR3 is given with its conserved first and last residue. Each record gives: V gene, J gene, D gene, CDR3 DNA, CDR3 protein. A D gene is named only where the DNA matches it firmly.

TRBV27	TRBJ1-5	.	TGTGCCAGCAGTTTTTCTGCATACAATCAGCCCCAGCATTTT	CASSFSAYNQPQHF
TRBV5-1	TRBJ2-2	.	TGCGCCAGCAGCTCCCCGGAGGTTCCTCCCGGGGAGCTGTTTTTT	CASSSPEVPPGELFF
TRBV4-2	TRBJ2-1	TRBD2	TGTGCCAGCAGCCAAGCCGGGACTAGCGGCTACAATGAGCAGTTCTTC	CASSQAGTSGYNEQFF
TRBV30	TRBJ2-7	TRBD2	TGTGCCTGGAACGGACTAGCGGGAAGGTCCTACGAGCAGTACTTC	CAWNGLAGRSYEQYF
TRBV2	TRBJ1-6	TRBD1	TGTGCCAGCAGTCCAACCGGGACAGGGATTAATTCACCCCTCCACTTT	CASSPTGTGINSPLHF
TRBV6-6	TRBJ2-2	.	TGTGCCACCGTCCCTGAGTACCTTATTACCGGGGAGCTGTTTTTT	CATVPEYLITGELFF
TRBV5-1	TRBJ1-1	.	TGCGCCAGCAGCTTGGAGGCAGCGAACACTGAAGCTTTCTTT	CASSLEAANTEAFF
TRBV7-9	TRBJ2-1	.	TGTGCCAGCAGCTTCCAACAGCGCTATGAGCAGTTCTTC	CASSFQQRYEQFF
TRBV28	TRBJ2-1	TRBD2	TGTGCCAGCAGTTTACTCCTAGCGGGAAGCTCCTACAATGAGCAGTTCTTC	CASSLLLAGSSYNEQFF
TRBV19	TRBJ2-4	TRBD2	TGTGCCAGTAGTATCGGCCCCCTAGCGGGGGGGCAAATTGCCAAAAACATTCAGTACTTC	CASSIGPLAGGQIAKNIQYF
TRBV21-1	TRBJ1-5	.	TGTGCCAGCAGCAAAGGGGCGGCGGATAGCAATCAGCCCCAGCATTTT	CASSKGAADSNQPQHF